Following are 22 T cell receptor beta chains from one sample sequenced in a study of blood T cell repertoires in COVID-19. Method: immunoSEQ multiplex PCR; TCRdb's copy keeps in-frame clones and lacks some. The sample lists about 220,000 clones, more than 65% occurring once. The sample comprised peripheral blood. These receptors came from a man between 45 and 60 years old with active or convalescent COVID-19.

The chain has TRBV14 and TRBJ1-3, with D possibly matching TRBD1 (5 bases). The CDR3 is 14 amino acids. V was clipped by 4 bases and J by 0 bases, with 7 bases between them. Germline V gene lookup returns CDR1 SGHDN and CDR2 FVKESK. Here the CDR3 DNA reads TGTGCCAGCAGCCGACAGTCCTCTGGAAACACCATATATTTT. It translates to CASSRQSSGNTIYF.

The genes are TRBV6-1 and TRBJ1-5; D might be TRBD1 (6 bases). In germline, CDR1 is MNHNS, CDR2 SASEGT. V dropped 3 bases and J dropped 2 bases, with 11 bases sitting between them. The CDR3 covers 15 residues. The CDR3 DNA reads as TGTGCCAGCAGTGATAGGAACAGGGGCAATCAGCCCCAGCATTTT. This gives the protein CASSDRNRGNQPQHF.

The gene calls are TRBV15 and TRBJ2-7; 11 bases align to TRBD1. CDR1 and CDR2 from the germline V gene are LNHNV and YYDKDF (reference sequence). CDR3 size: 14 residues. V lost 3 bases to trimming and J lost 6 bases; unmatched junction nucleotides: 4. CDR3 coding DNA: TGTGCCACCAGCAGGGACAGGGGGCAGCGCGAGCAGTACTTC. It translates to CATSRDRGQREQYF.

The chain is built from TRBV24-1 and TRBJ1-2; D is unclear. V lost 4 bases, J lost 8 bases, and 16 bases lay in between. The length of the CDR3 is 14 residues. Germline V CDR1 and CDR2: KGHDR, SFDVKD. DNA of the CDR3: TGTGCCACCAGTGACCCGGGGTCCGGACCCGGCTACACCTTC. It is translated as CATSDPGSGPGYTF.

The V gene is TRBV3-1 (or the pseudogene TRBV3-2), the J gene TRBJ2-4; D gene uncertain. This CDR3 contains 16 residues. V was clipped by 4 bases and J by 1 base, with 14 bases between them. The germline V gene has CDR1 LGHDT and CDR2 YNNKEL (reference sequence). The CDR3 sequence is CASSPALEAAKNIQYF. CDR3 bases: TGTGCCAGCAGCCCCGCGCTGGAAGCGGCCAAAAACATTCAGTACTTC.

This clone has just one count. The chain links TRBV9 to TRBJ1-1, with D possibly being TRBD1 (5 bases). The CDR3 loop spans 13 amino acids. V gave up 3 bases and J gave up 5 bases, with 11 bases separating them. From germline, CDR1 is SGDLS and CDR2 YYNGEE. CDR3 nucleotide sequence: TGTGCCAGCAGCGCGGGGGGGAGGACTGAAGCTTTCTTT. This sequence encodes CASSAGGRTEAFF.

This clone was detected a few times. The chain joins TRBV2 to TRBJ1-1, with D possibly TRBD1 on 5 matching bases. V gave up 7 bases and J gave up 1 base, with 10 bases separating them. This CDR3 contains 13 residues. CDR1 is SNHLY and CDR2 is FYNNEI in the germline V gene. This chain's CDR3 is CASKAGSNTEAFF. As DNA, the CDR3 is TGTGCCAGCAAGGCAGGGTCGAACACTGAAGCTTTCTTT.

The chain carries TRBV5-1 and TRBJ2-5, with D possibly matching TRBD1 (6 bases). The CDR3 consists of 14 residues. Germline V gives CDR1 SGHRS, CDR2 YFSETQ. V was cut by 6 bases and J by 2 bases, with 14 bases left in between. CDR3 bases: TGCGCCAGCACCCGACAGGCAATGCAAGAGACCCAGTACTTC. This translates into CASTRQAMQETQYF.

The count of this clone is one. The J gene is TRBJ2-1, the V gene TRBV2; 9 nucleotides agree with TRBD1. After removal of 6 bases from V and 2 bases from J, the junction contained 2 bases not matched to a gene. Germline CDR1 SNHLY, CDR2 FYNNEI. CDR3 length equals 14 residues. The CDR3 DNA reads TGTGCCAGCAGGCGACAGGGGGCCTACAATGAGCAGTTCTTC. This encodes CASRRQGAYNEQFF.

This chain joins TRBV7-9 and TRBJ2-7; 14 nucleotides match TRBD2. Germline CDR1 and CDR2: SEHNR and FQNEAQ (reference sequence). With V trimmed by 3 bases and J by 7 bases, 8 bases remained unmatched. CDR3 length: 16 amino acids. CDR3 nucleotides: TGTGCCAGCAGCTTGGGACTAGCGGGAGCGGTAGGAGAGCAGTACTTC. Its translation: CASSLGLAGAVGEQYF.

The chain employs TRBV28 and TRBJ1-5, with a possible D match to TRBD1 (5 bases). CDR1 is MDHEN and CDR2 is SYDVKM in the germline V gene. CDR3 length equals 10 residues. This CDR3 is CSAGNQPQHF. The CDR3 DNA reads TGTTCTGCAGGGAATCAGCCCCAGCATTTT.

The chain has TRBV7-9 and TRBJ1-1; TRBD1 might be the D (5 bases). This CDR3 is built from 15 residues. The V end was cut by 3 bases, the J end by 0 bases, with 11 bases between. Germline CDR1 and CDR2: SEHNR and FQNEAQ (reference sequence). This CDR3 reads CASSFGGAMNTEAFF. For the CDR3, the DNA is TGTGCCAGCAGCTTTGGAGGGGCTATGAACACTGAAGCTTTCTTT.

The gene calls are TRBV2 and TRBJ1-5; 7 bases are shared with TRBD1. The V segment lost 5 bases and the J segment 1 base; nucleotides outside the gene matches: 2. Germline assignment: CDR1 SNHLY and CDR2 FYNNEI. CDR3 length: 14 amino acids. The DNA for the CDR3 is TGTGCCAGCAGTCAACAGGGGAGCAATCAGCCCCAGCATTTT. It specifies CASSQQGSNQPQHF.

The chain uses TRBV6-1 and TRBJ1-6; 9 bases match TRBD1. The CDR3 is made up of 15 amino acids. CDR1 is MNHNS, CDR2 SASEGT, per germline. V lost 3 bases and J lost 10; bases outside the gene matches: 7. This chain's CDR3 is CASSDGQGRISPLHF. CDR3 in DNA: TGTGCCAGCAGTGACGGACAGGGGCGTATCTCACCCCTCCACTTT.

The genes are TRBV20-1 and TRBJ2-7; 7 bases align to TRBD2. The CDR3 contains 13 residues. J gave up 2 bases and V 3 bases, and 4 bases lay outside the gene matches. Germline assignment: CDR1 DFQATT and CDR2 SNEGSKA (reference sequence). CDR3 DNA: TGCAGTGCTAGTCCTAGCGGTCCCTACGAGCAGTACTTC. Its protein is CSASPSGPYEQYF.

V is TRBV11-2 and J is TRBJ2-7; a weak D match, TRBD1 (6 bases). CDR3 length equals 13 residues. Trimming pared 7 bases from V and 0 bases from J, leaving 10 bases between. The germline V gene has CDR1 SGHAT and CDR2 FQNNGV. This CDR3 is CASTDRSSYEQYV. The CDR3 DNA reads TGTGCCAGCACCGACAGGAGCTCCTACGAGCAGTACGTC.

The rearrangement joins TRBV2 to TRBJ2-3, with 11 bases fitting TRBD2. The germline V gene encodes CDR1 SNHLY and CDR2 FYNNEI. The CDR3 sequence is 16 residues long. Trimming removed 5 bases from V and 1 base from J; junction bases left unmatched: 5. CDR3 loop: CASSRLAGWGTDTQYF. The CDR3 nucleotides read TGTGCCAGCAGTCGACTAGCGGGATGGGGCACAGATACGCAGTATTTT.

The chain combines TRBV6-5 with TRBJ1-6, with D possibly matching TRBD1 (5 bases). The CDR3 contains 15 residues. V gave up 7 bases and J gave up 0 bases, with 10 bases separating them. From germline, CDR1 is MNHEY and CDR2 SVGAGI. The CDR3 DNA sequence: TGTGCCAGCATCCAGACAGTCTCCTATAATTCACCCCTCCACTTT. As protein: CASIQTVSYNSPLHF.

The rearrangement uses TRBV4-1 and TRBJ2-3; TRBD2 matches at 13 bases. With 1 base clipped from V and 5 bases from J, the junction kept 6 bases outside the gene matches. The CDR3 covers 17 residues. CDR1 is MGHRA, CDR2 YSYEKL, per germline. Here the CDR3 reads CASSQVGLAGEGDTQYF. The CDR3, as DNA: TGCGCCAGCAGCCAAGTTGGACTAGCGGGGGAAGGAGATACGCAGTATTTT.

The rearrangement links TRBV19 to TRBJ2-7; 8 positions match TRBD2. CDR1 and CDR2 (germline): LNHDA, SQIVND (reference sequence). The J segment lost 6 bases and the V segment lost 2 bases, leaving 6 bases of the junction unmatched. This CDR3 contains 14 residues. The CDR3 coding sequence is TGTGCCAGTAGTATAAGTGGGACTAGTGGCGAGCAGTACTTC. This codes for CASSISGTSGEQYF.

The CDR3 loop is CASSIGAGDYEQYF. The CDR3 nucleotides read TGTGCCAGTAGTATTGGGGCAGGGGACTACGAGCAGTACTTC. V gene TRBV19 combines with J gene TRBJ2-7, with D perhaps matching TRBD1 (6 bases). This CDR3 region has 14 residues. From germline, CDR1 is LNHDA and CDR2 SQIVND (reference sequence). Trimming pared 3 bases from V and 3 bases from J, leaving 12 bases between.

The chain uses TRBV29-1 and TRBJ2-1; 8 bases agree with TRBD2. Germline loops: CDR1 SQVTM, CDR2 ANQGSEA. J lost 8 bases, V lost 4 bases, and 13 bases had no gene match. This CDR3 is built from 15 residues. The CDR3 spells CSVVGGGRILYEQFF. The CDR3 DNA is TGCAGCGTTGTAGGTGGCGGGAGGATACTCTATGAGCAGTTCTTC.